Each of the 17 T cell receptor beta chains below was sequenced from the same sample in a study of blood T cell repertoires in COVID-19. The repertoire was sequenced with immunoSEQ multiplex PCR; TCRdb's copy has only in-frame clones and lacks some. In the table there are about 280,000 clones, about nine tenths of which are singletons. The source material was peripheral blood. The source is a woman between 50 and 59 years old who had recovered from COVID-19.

The CDR3, as DNA: TGTGCCAGCAGCCCCGGGACTGGTCTTTTCTCTGGCAATGAGCAGTTCTTC. Translated, it gives CASSPGTGLFSGNEQFF. This chain joins TRBV7-6 and TRBJ2-1; D possibly corresponds to TRBD2 (6 bases). The germline V gene has CDR1 SGHVS and CDR2 FNYEAQ. V gave up 5 bases and J gave up 6 bases, with 23 bases separating them. CDR3 length: 17 amino acids.

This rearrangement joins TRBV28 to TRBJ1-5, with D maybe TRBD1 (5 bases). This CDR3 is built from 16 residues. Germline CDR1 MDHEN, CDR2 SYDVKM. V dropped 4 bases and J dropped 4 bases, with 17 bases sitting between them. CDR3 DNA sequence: TGTGCCAGCAGTTCTCTCGGTCGACAGCAGAATCAGCCCCAGCATTTT. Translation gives CASSSLGRQQNQPQHF.

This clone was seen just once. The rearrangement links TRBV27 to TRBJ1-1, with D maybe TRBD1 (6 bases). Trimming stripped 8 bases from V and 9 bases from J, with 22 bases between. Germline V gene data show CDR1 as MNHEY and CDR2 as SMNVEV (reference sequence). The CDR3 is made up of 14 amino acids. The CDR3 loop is CASGGATVGDKAFF. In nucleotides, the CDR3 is TGTGCCAGCGGTGGGGCAACGGTCGGGGACAAAGCTTTCTTT.

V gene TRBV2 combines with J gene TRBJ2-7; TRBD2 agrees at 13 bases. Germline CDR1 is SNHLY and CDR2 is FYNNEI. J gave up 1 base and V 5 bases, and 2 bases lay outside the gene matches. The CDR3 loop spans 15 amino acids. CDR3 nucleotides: TGTGCCAGCAGTCTACTAGCGGGAGGGTCCTACGAGCAGTACTTC. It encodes CASSLLAGGSYEQYF.

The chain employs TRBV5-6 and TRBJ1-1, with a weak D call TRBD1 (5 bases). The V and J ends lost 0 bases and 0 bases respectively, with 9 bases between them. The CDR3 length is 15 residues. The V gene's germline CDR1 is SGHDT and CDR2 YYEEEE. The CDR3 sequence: CASSLVDRLNTEAFF. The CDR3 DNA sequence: TGTGCCAGCAGCTTGGTCGACAGATTGAACACTGAAGCTTTCTTT.

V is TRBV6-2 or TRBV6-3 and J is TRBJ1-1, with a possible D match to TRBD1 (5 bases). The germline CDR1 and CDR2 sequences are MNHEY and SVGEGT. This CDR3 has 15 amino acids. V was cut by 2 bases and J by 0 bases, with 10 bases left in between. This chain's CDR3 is CASSYDRFMNTEAFF. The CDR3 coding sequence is TGTGCCAGCAGTTACGACAGATTCATGAACACTGAAGCTTTCTTT.

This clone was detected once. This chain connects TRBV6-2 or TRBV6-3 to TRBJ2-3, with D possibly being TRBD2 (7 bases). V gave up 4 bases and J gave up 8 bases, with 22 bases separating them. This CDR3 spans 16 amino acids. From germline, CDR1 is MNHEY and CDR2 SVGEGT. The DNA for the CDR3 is TGTGCCAGCAGTTCCCTAGGAGGGGGGGCCTCAGGTACGCAGTATTTT. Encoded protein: CASSSLGGGASGTQYF.

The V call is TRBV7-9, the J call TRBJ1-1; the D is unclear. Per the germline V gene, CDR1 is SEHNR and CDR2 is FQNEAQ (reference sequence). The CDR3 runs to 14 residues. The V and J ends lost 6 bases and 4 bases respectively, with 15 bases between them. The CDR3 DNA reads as TGTGCCAGCAGTCCCACATTGCGCGGCACTGAAGCTTTCTTT. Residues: CASSPTLRGTEAFF.

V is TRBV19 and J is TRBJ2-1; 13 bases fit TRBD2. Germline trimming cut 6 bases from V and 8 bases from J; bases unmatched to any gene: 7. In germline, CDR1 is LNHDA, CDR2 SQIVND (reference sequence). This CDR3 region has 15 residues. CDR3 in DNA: TGTGCCAGTAGGCGGACTAGCGGGAGTTCCCATGAGCAGTTCTTC. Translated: CASRRTSGSSHEQFF.

The CDR3 reads CASSSNQVYGYTF. CDR3 in DNA: TGTGCCAGCAGCTCCAACCAGGTTTATGGCTACACCTTC. The rearrangement links TRBV7-3 to TRBJ1-2; unclear D gene. Trimming removed 4 bases from V and 5 bases from J, with 11 bases in between. Germline lookup yields CDR1 SGHTA and CDR2 FQGTGA. The CDR3 consists of 13 residues. Full variable domain (rest looked up from reference TRBV7-3 and TRBJ1-2): GAGVSQTPSNKVTEKGKYVELRCDPISGHTALYWYRQSLGQGPEFLIYFQGTGAADDSGLPNDRFFAVRPEGSVSTLKIQRTERGDSAVYLCASSSNQVYGYTFGSGTRLTVV.

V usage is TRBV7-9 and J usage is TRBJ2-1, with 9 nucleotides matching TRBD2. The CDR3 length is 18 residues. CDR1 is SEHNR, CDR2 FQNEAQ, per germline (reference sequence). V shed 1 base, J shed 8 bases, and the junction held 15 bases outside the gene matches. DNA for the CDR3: TGTGCCAGCAGCTTAGGACTAGCGGTCTTCCTGGGAACGGATGAGCAGTTCTTC. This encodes CASSLGLAVFLGTDEQFF.

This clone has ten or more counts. The CDR3 loop is CSVYSGTEFSYEQYF. CDR3 sequence (DNA): TGCAGCGTTTACTCCGGGACAGAGTTCTCCTACGAGCAGTACTTC. The chain is built from TRBV29-1 and TRBJ2-7; 7 positions match TRBD1. V was pared by 5 bases and J by 0 bases, with 10 bases of the junction left unmatched. This CDR3 contains 15 residues. From germline, CDR1 is SQVTM and CDR2 ANQGSEA.

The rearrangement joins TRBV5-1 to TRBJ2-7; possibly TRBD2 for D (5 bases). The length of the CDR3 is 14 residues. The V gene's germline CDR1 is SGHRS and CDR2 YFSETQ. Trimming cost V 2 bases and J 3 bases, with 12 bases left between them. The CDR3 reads CASSLSGPYYEQYF. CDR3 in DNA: TGCGCCAGCAGCTTAAGCGGACCCTACTACGAGCAGTACTTC.

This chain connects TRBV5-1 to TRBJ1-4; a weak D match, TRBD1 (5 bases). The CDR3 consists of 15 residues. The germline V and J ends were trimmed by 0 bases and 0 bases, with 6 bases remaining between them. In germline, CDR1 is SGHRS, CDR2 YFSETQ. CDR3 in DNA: TGCGCCAGCAGCTTGGGACAGTCAACTAATGAAAAACTGTTTTTT. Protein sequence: CASSLGQSTNEKLFF. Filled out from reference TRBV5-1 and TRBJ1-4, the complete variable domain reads KAGVTQTPRYLIKTRGQQVTLSCSPISGHRSVSWYQQTPGQGLQFLFEYFSETQRNKGNFPGRFSGRQFSNSRSEMNVSTLELGDSALYLCASSLGQSTNEKLFFGSGTQLSVL.

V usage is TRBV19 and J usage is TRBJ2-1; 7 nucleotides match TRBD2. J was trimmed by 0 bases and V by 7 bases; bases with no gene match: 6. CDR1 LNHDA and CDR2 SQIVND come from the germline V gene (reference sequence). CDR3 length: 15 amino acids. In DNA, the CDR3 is TGTGCCAGTAAAGCTAGCGGCCACTCCTACAATGAGCAGTTCTTC. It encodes CASKASGHSYNEQFF.

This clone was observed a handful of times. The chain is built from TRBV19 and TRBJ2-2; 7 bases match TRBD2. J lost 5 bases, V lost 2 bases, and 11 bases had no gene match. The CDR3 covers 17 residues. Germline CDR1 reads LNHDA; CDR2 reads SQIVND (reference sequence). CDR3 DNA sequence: TGTGCCAGTAGTATACTGGGAGGGGTGGTGCAAACCGGGGAGCTGTTTTTT. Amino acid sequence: CASSILGGVVQTGELFF.

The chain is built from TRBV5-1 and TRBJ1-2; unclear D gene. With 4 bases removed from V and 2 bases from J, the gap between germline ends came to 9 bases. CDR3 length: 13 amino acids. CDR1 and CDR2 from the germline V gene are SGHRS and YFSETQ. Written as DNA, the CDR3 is TGCGCCAGCAGCCCGGCAGCGAACTATGGCTACACCTTC. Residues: CASSPAANYGYTF.